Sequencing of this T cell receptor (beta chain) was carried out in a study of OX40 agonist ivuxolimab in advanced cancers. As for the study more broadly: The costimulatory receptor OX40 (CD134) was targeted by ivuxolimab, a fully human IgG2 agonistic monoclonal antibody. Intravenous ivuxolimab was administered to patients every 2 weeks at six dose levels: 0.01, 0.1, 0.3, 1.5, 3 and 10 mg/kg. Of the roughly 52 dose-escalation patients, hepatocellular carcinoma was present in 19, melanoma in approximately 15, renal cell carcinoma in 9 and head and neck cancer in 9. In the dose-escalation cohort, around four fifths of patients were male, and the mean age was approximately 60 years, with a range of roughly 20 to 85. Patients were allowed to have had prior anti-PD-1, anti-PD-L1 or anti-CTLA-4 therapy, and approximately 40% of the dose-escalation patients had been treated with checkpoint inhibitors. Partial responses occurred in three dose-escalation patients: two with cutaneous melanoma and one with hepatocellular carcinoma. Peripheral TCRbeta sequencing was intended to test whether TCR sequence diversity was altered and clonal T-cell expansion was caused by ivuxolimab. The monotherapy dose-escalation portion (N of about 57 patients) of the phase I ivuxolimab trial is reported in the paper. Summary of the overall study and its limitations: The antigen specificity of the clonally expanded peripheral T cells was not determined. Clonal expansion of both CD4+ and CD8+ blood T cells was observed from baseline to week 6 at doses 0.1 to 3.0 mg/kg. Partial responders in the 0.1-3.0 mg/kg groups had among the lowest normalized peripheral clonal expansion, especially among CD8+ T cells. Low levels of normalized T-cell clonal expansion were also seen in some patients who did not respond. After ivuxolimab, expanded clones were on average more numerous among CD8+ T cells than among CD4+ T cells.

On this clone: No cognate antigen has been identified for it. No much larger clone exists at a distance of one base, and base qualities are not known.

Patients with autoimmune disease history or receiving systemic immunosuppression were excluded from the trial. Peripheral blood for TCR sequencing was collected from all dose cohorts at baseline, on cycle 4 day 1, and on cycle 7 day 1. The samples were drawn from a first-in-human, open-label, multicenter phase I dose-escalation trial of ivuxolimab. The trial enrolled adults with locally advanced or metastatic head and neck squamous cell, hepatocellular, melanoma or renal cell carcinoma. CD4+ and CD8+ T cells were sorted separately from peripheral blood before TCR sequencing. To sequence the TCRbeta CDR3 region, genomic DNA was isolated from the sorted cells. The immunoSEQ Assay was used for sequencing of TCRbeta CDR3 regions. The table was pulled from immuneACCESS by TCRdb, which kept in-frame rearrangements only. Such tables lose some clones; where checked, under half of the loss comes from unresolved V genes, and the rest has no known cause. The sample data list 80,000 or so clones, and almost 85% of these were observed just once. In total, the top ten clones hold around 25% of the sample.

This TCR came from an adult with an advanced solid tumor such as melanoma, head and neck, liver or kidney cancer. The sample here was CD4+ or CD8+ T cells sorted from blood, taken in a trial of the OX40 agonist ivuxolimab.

This receptor carries the CDR3 CASSPSRQAEAFF. The DNA sequence is TGTGCCAGCAGCCCCTCCCGTCAAGCTGAAGCTTTCTTT. This receptor chain uses TRBV7-9 and TRBJ1-1; the D segment cannot be called with confidence. V is clipped by 5 bases and J by 6 bases, and the sequence between their germline boundaries is 13 bases long. CDR1 and CDR2 were assigned from the germline V gene (reference sequence) as SEHNR and FQNEAQ. The CDR3 holds 13 amino acids from the cysteine to the phenylalanine. Of all the DNA, just the CDR3 is kept, 39 bases in frame from base 1.